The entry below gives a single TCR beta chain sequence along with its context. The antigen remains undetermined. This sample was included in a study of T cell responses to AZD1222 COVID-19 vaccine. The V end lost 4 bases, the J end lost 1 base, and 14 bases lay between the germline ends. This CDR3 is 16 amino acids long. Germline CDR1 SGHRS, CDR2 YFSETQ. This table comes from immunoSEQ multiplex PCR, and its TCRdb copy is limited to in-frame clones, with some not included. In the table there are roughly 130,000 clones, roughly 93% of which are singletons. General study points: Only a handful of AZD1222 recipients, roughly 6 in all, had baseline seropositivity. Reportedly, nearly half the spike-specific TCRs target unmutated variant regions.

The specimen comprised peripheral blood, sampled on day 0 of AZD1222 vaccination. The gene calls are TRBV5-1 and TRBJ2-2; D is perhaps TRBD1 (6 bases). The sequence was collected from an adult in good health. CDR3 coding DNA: TGCGCCAGCAGCCGCGAACCGGGACAGAACACCGGGGAGCTGTTTTTT. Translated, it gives CASSREPGQNTGELFF.